This TCR beta chain was documented in a study of blood T cell repertoires in COVID-19. Living in 24 US areas, the participants were between roughly 18 and 89 years of age. Germline V gene lookup returns CDR1 MDHEN and CDR2 SYDVKM. There are 15 residues in the CDR3. V was shortened by 3 bases and J by 2 bases, with 13 bases between the two germline ends. TCRdb's table, derived via immunoSEQ multiplex PCR, lists solely in-frame clones and lacks some. The data contain 310,000 or so clones, roughly 89% of them seen just once; the ten biggest clones take up around 9.3%. Specimen: PBMCs or T cells enriched from blood (not recorded which). The chain joins TRBV28 to TRBJ1-2; D is perhaps TRBD1 (6 bases). This receptor was identified in a young woman who had recovered from COVID-19. This CDR3 is CASSFPGQKNYGYTF. The CDR3 DNA reads TGTGCCAGCAGTTTTCCGGGACAAAAAAACTATGGCTACACCTTC.